This TCR beta chain was captured by sequencing in a study of T cell changes during pregnancy in multiple sclerosis (dated by TCRdb to between 2018 and 2021). A note on the overall study: The study examined how the T cell repertoire changed over the course of pregnancy in women with multiple sclerosis.

Between the V and J ends, shortened by 4 bases and 5 bases respectively, the junction contains 14 bases. The CDR3, cysteine through phenylalanine, is 15 amino acids long. Kept here is only the CDR3 DNA, which spans 45 bases and is read in frame from base 1. CDR1 is given as SGHAT and CDR2 as FQNNGV, both from the germline V gene. To note about this clone: No cognate antigen has been identified for it. No much larger clone is present one base from it, and per-base qualities are unavailable.

The library relied on the immunoSEQ multiplex PCR assay. The table was pulled from immuneACCESS by TCRdb, which kept in-frame rearrangements only. Such tables lose some clones; where checked, under half of the loss comes from unresolved V genes, and the rest has no known cause. Recorded for this sample are around 56,000 clones; about 95% of them occurred a single time. The ten largest clones represent roughly 2.4% of the sample. The clonotype comes from a female donor with multiple sclerosis, enrolled in a pregnancy study. This sequence uses TRBV11-2 and TRBJ2-2; the D gene is possibly TRBD1, with 6 bases matching. The sample was CD8+ T cells from peripheral blood mononuclear cells, taken after pregnancy. The CDR3 region: CASSSGAAETGELFF. The DNA sequence is as follows: TGTGCCAGCAGCTCAGGGGCGGCAGAAACCGGGGAGCTGTTTTTT.